Shown below are 21 T cell receptor beta chains from a single sample sequenced in a study of glioma-infiltrating T cells after dendritic cell vaccination. The table came from immunoSEQ multiplex PCR; TCRdb's copy has only in-frame clones and leaves some out. Counted here are about 49,000 clones, over 75% occurring once; the ten biggest clones make up about an eighth. The sequencing here drew on blood, taken before dendritic cell vaccination. The receptors come from a human donor with glioblastoma.

The gene calls are TRBV5-4 and TRBJ2-5; TRBD2 matches at 8 bases. The germline V gene has CDR1 SGHNT and CDR2 YYREEE (reference sequence). The CDR3 contains 13 residues. V lost 4 bases and J lost 2; bases outside the gene matches: 1. The CDR3 DNA reads TGTGCCAGCAGCGGGACTAGGCAAGAGACCCAGTACTTC. The encoded protein is CASSGTRQETQYF.

The rearrangement links TRBV30 to TRBJ1-4, with 12 nucleotides matching TRBD1. Germline V gene lookup returns CDR1 GTSNPN and CDR2 SVGIG (reference sequence). This CDR3 comprises 16 residues. In nucleotides, the CDR3 is TGTGCTTTGGGACAGGGGGCCTCTGCAACTAATGAAAAACTGTTTTTT. Translating it yields CALGQGASATNEKLFF.

The CDR3 nucleotides read TGTGCCAGCAGCGTAGGGGGAGGGGACGTGTCCCGTGTTGGAAACAATGAGCAGTTCTTC. The encoded protein is CASSVGGGDVSRVGNNEQFF. The chain uses TRBV9 and TRBJ2-1, with 7 bases that match TRBD2. J was trimmed by 5 bases and V by 0 bases; bases with no gene match: 20. The CDR3 runs to 20 residues. CDR1 SGDLS and CDR2 YYNGEE come from the germline V gene.

The chain combines TRBV14 with TRBJ1-3, with TRBD1 matching over 7 bases. This CDR3 has 16 residues. Trimming at V came to 0 bases and at J to 3 bases, leaving 5 bases not matched to a gene. The germline V gene encodes CDR1 SGHDN and CDR2 FVKESK. The CDR3 DNA follows: TGTGCCAGCAGCCAAGAGCACAGGGGCTTTGGAAACACCATATATTTT. Translating it yields CASSQEHRGFGNTIYF.

The CDR3 DNA sequence: TGTGCCAGCAGCCCAGGACAGGGGGGGCGCGAGCAGTACTTC. This codes for CASSPGQGGREQYF. This chain uses TRBV7-8 with TRBJ2-7; 10 bases map to TRBD1. CDR1 SGHVS and CDR2 FQNEAQ come from the germline V gene. The CDR3 loop spans 14 amino acids. V lost 5 bases and J lost 6; bases outside the gene matches: 7.

This chain links TRBV5-1 with TRBJ1-3; TRBD1 agrees at 9 bases. Germline CDR1 SGHRS, CDR2 YFSETQ. The trim removed 3 bases at V and 3 bases at J, leaving 4 bases unmatched. This CDR3 is built from 15 residues. CDR3 loop: CASSSTGGFGNTIYF. The CDR3 DNA reads TGCGCCAGCAGCTCCACAGGGGGCTTTGGAAACACCATATATTTT.

This clone was detected only a few times. J is TRBJ2-3 and V is TRBV6-5; TRBD1 aligns across 7 bases. There are 14 residues in the CDR3. Germline loops: CDR1 MNHEY, CDR2 SVGAGI. The trim removed 6 bases at V and 4 bases at J, leaving 7 bases unmatched. CDR3 in DNA: TGTGCCAGCAGGCCTAGGGGGCGACCAGATACGCAGTATTTT. Translated: CASRPRGRPDTQYF.

The J gene is TRBJ2-2, the V gene TRBV5-4; 11 bases map to TRBD2. The germline CDR1 and CDR2 sequences are SGHNT and YYREEE (reference sequence). The CDR3 loop spans 16 amino acids. V was pared by 4 bases and J by 4 bases, with 6 bases of the junction left unmatched. DNA for the CDR3: TGTGCCAGCAGCACGCGACTAGCGGGGATCACCGGGGAGCTGTTTTTT. This gives the protein CASSTRLAGITGELFF.

Comments on this clone: One junction end does not reproduce the germline sequence, and a read error may be involved. The V and J genes are TRBV10-2 and TRBJ1-1; D perhaps matches TRBD1 (6 bases). This CDR3 spans 12 amino acids. The germline V gene has CDR1 WSHSY and CDR2 SAAADI. Here the CDR3 reads CASIGRLGALGF. As DNA, the CDR3 is TGCGCCAGCATTGGCAGGTTGGGGGCCCTGGGATTT.

The chain links TRBV15 to TRBJ2-5; tentatively, D is TRBD2 (5 bases). This CDR3 is 15 amino acids long. Trimming shortened V by 1 base and J by 5 bases, and 14 bases separated the two germline ends. The germline CDR1 and CDR2 sequences are LNHNV and YYDKDF (reference sequence). The CDR3 DNA reads TGTGCCACCAGCAGAGTCCCTCGGGGAAGCGAGACCCAGTACTTC. Residues: CATSRVPRGSETQYF.

V is TRBV6-4 and J is TRBJ2-5; tentative D call: TRBD1 (6 bases). Trimming pared 6 bases from V and 4 bases from J, leaving 12 bases between. Germline lookup yields CDR1 MRHNA and CDR2 SNTAGT. This CDR3 contains 13 residues. CDR3 sequence (DNA): TGTGCCAGCAGGGCCCAGGGGAGAGAGACCCAGTACTTC. Its translation: CASRAQGRETQYF.

The rearrangement uses TRBV30 and TRBJ2-3, with D maybe TRBD2 (5 bases). V was clipped by 1 base and J by 2 bases, with 13 bases between them. From germline, CDR1 is GTSNPN and CDR2 SVGIG (reference sequence). The CDR3 spans 15 residues. The chain's CDR3 is CAWSGSAAYTDTQYF. As DNA, the CDR3 is TGTGCCTGGAGTGGTTCAGCGGCCTACACAGATACGCAGTATTTT. The entire variable domain, with the rest obtained from reference TRBV30 and TRBJ2-3, is as follows: SQTIHQWPATLVQPVGSPLSLECTVEGTSNPNLYWYRQAAGRGLQLLFYSVGIGQISSEVPQNLSASRPQDRQFILSSKKLLLSDSGFYLCAWSGSAAYTDTQYFGPGTRLTVL.

This sequence joins TRBV18 and TRBJ1-5; D is unresolved. The V end lost 4 bases, the J end lost 4 bases, and 8 bases lay between the germline ends. Germline CDR1 reads KGHSH; CDR2 reads LQKENI. This CDR3 is built from 13 residues. CDR3 DNA sequence: TGTGCCAGCTCACTTGGGCAGAATCAGCCCCAGCATTTT. This translates into CASSLGQNQPQHF.

The V gene is TRBV11-2, the J gene TRBJ2-4, with D unclear. CDR3 length: 14 amino acids. Trimming took off 7 bases at V and 0 bases at J, with 10 bases between the two ends. From germline, CDR1 is SGHAT and CDR2 FQNNGV. The CDR3 region has the DNA TGTGCCAGCAACCATTTACTAGCCAAAAACATTCAGTACTTC. This translates into CASNHLLAKNIQYF.

This rearrangement joins TRBV25-1 to TRBJ2-6, with D unclear. The CDR3 has 13 residues. V was pared by 8 bases and J by 0 bases, with 5 bases between. CDR1 MGHDK and CDR2 SYGVNS come from the germline V gene. For the CDR3, the DNA is TGTGCCAGCCGAGGCTCTGGGGCCAACGTCCTGACTTTC. Translation: CASRGSGANVLTF.

The V call is TRBV5-1, the J call TRBJ2-5, with TRBD2 as a possible D gene (6 bases). The germline V gene encodes CDR1 SGHRS and CDR2 YFSETQ. This CDR3 has 14 amino acids. The V end lost 3 bases, the J end lost 2 bases, and 11 bases lay between the germline ends. The CDR3 loop reads CASSSSGGQETQYF. In nucleotides, the CDR3 is TGCGCCAGCAGCTCCTCCGGGGGACAAGAGACCCAGTACTTC.

DNA for the CDR3: TGTGCCAGCAGCGTAGCCGGGGCCTACAATGAGCAGTTCTTC. This translates into CASSVAGAYNEQFF. The chain carries TRBV9 and TRBJ2-1; D possibly corresponds to TRBD2 (5 bases). CDR3 size: 14 residues. Germline V gene lookup returns CDR1 SGDLS and CDR2 YYNGEE. Deletions cut 0 bases from V and 2 bases from J, with 6 bases between.

The CDR3 bases are TGTGCCAGCAGCGGAGGCGGGGGGGCCTACAATGAGCAGTTCTTC. This translates into CASSGGGGAYNEQFF. V gene TRBV5-4 combines with J gene TRBJ2-1, with 9 bases that match TRBD2. Losses at the gene ends were 4 bases for V and 2 bases for J; bases not matched to a gene: 4. Per germline, CDR1 SGHNT and CDR2 YYREEE (reference sequence). The CDR3 spans 15 residues.

This chain uses TRBV5-4 with TRBJ1-4; no reliable D call. CDR3 length: 14 residues. The V gene lost 1 base and the J gene lost 7 bases, with 11 bases spanning the gap. Looked up from germline, CDR1 is SGHNT and CDR2 is YYREEE (reference sequence). The CDR3 protein is CASSLSRESEKLFF. DNA for the CDR3: TGTGCCAGCAGCTTGAGTAGGGAGAGTGAAAAACTGTTTTTT.

The V and J genes are TRBV4-3 and TRBJ2-7, with D maybe TRBD1 (6 bases). The CDR3 is made up of 15 amino acids. Germline V gene data show CDR1 as LGHNA and CDR2 as YSLEER. Trimming shortened V by 5 bases and J by 3 bases, and 17 bases separated the two germline ends. CDR3 sequence (DNA): TGCGCCAGCAGCTCCGAAGGGGGTCCCTTCTACGAGCAGTACTTC. Translated: CASSSEGGPFYEQYF.

The rearrangement joins TRBV30 to TRBJ1-6; 8 bases map to TRBD1. Germline trimming cut 1 base from V and 4 bases from J; bases unmatched to any gene: 3. This CDR3 comprises 15 residues. Germline V CDR1 and CDR2: GTSNPN, SVGIG (reference sequence). The CDR3 DNA follows: TGTGCCTGGAGTGGGACAGGGCAATATAATTCACCCCTCCACTTT. Translated, it gives CAWSGTGQYNSPLHF.